These 7 T cell receptor beta chains were all obtained from the same sample, sequenced in a study of shared clonotypes between healthy human individuals. Assay used: immunoSEQ multiplex PCR; TCRdb lists only in-frame clones, some missing. The sample records some 2,000,000 clones, more than 90% being singletons. The sequencing input was naive CD4+ T cells sorted from blood. As for subset: CD45RA+ positively selected. These receptors came from a man aged 18 to 30 in good health.

The rearrangement links TRBV10-3 to TRBJ1-1; 12 bases match TRBD1. The germline V gene encodes CDR1 ENHRY and CDR2 SYGVKD. There are 15 residues in the CDR3. After removal of 2 bases from V and 4 bases from J, the junction contained 2 bases not matched to a gene. The CDR3 reads CAISEPGQGATEAFF. In DNA form, the CDR3 reads TGTGCCATCAGTGAGCCGGGACAGGGGGCCACTGAAGCTTTCTTT.

The chain uses TRBV11-2 and TRBJ1-1, with TRBD1 matching 9 bases. With 5 bases clipped from V and 1 base from J, the junction kept 5 bases outside the gene matches. CDR1 SGHAT and CDR2 FQNNGV come from the germline V gene. The CDR3 loop spans 15 amino acids. CDR3 sequence: CASSVTGGANTEAFF. CDR3 DNA sequence: TGTGCCAGCAGCGTAACAGGGGGCGCGAACACTGAAGCTTTCTTT.

The chain links TRBV6-5 to TRBJ1-3; 7 nucleotides align to TRBD1. The V gene's germline CDR1 is MNHEY and CDR2 SVGAGI. V dropped 3 bases and J dropped 2; count of bases not matched to a gene: 4. This CDR3 has 15 residues. CDR3 nucleotides: TGTGCCAGCAGTTATAGGGACAGCCCTGGAAACACCATATATTTT. This encodes CASSYRDSPGNTIYF.

The chain has TRBV5-4 and TRBJ2-5, with TRBD2 identical over 10 bases. J lost 5 bases, V lost 2 bases, and 9 bases had no gene match. This CDR3 region has 16 residues. Germline lookup yields CDR1 SGHNT and CDR2 YYREEE (reference sequence). The CDR3 nucleotides are TGTGCCAGCAGCTTTCGAGCGGGAGGGCCAAGGGAGACCCAGTACTTC. Translated, it gives CASSFRAGGPRETQYF. The full variable domain, rest sourced from reference TRBV5-4 and TRBJ2-5, is ETGVTQSPTHLIKTRGQQVTLRCSSQSGHNTVSWYQQALGQGPQFIFQYYREEENGRGNFPPRFSGLQFPNYSSELNVNALELDDSALYLCASSFRAGGPRETQYFGPGTRLLVL.

This clone is a singleton in its sample. The chain combines TRBV19 with TRBJ2-2, with a possible D match to TRBD1 (8 bases). Trimming pared 3 bases from V and 7 bases from J, leaving 15 bases between. The CDR3 is 15 residues long. In germline, CDR1 is LNHDA, CDR2 SQIVND (reference sequence). CDR3 DNA sequence: TGTGCCAGTAGTATCGGACAGGGAGGGATCGGGGAGCTGTTTTTT. This gives the protein CASSIGQGGIGELFF.

The rearrangement joins TRBV5-1 to TRBJ2-3; D is perhaps TRBD1 or TRBD2 (5 bases each). The CDR3 spans 15 residues. The germline gives CDR1 SGHRS, CDR2 YFSETQ. V lost 4 bases, J lost 1 base, and 13 bases lay in between. The CDR3 sequence: CASSPDQGRTDTQYF. The CDR3 region has the DNA TGCGCCAGCAGCCCCGACCAGGGACGCACAGATACGCAGTATTTT. Based on the CDR3 plus reference TRBV5-1 and TRBJ2-3, the full variable domain is KAGVTQTPRYLIKTRGQQVTLSCSPISGHRSVSWYQQTPGQGLQFLFEYFSETQRNKGNFPGRFSGRQFSNSRSEMNVSTLELGDSALYLCASSPDQGRTDTQYFGPGTRLTVL.

In its sample, this clone was seen once. The chain couples TRBV6-5 to TRBJ2-5, with 7 positions matching TRBD2. This CDR3 has 15 residues. The germline CDR1 and CDR2 sequences are MNHEY and SVGAGI. With 7 bases clipped from V and 5 bases from J, the junction kept 13 bases outside the gene matches. CDR3 in DNA: TGTGCCAGCACCAGAAGGGCGGGAGAGCGGGAGACCCAGTACTTC. Its protein is CASTRRAGERETQYF.